Below are 27 T cell receptor beta chains sequenced from a single sample in a study of blood T cell repertoires in COVID-19. This table comes from immunoSEQ multiplex PCR, and its TCRdb copy is limited to in-frame clones, with some not included. The sample has 130,000 to 150,000 clones, approximately 80% seen once. The sample taken for sequencing was peripheral blood. Receptors originate from a human donor with acute or convalescent COVID-19. The donor label of this sample is uncertain.

This clone was detected once. The chain employs TRBV19 and TRBJ2-4; D might be TRBD2 (7 bases). Germline V CDR1 and CDR2: LNHDA, SQIVND (reference sequence). The CDR3 extends over 15 amino acids. Trimming removed 2 bases from V and 5 bases from J, with 13 bases in between. In DNA, the CDR3 is TGTGCCAGTAGTATATGGGGGGGGCGGGAAAACATTCAGTACTTC. Encoded protein: CASSIWGGRENIQYF.

The V call is TRBV5-1, the J call TRBJ1-5; D uncertain. Germline lookup yields CDR1 SGHRS and CDR2 YFSETQ. The CDR3 spans 15 residues. The ends were cut back, 0 bases at V and 6 bases at J, with 13 bases in the middle. Here the CDR3 reads CASSLAGLVSQPQHF. DNA of the CDR3: TGCGCCAGCAGCTTGGCCGGGTTGGTGAGTCAGCCCCAGCATTTT.

The rearrangement links TRBV27 to TRBJ2-3; D possibly corresponds to TRBD1 (5 bases). CDR1 and CDR2 from the germline V gene are MNHEY and SMNVEV (reference sequence). The CDR3 has 11 amino acids. V was shortened by 7 bases and J by 9 bases, with 11 bases between the two germline ends. The CDR3 nucleotides are TGTGCCAGCAAGCAGGGAAGAACGCAGTATTTT. The encoded protein is CASKQGRTQYF.

The rearrangement uses TRBV5-1 and TRBJ2-7; TRBD2 matches 11 bases. Germline-derived CDR1 and CDR2 are SGHRS and YFSETQ. This CDR3 comprises 16 residues. Trimming at V came to 4 bases and at J to 0 bases, leaving 6 bases not matched to a gene. The CDR3: CASSPGTSGSSYEQYF. The CDR3 bases are TGCGCCAGCAGCCCGGGGACTAGCGGAAGCTCCTACGAGCAGTACTTC.

This clone has a handful of counts. The chain combines TRBV7-2 with TRBJ1-6; no clear D. Between the trimmed V and J ends, which lost 2 bases and 4 bases, there was a span of 9 bases. The CDR3 length is 15 residues. Per the germline V gene, CDR1 is SGHTA and CDR2 is FQGNSA. The CDR3 loop reads CASSLQRTYNSPLHF. The CDR3 nucleotides are TGTGCCAGCAGCTTACAACGGACTTATAATTCACCCCTCCACTTT.

In its sample, this clone was seen a few times. This chain uses TRBV5-1 with TRBJ1-1; the match to TRBD1 covers 10 bases. Germline assignment: CDR1 SGHRS and CDR2 YFSETQ. CDR3 length: 15 residues. V was pared by 4 bases and J by 2 bases, with 5 bases of the junction left unmatched. CDR3 sequence (DNA): TGCGCCAGCAGCGTTCGACAGGGGGCAAACACTGAAGCTTTCTTT. It codes for CASSVRQGANTEAFF.

This chain joins TRBV7-8 and TRBJ1-5; 12 nucleotides line up with TRBD1. V was pared by 4 bases and J by 7 bases, with 8 bases of the junction left unmatched. The CDR3 is 16 amino acids. Germline CDR1 is SGHVS and CDR2 is FQNEAQ. The CDR3 nucleotides read TGTGCCAGCAGCTCCTCGGGACAGGGGGCATGGCAGCCCCAGCATTTT. Residues: CASSSSGQGAWQPQHF.

The rearrangement joins TRBV2 to TRBJ1-1; D ambiguous. Per the germline V gene, CDR1 is SNHLY and CDR2 is FYNNEI. The CDR3 has 15 amino acids. The V end was cut by 7 bases, the J end by 3 bases, with 18 bases between. The CDR3 DNA reads as TGTGCCAGCACAAGAGGCCTGAGGATGGACACTGAAGCTTTCTTT. This sequence encodes CASTRGLRMDTEAFF.

This chain joins TRBV24-1 and TRBJ2-3; D possibly corresponds to TRBD2 (5 bases). CDR3 length: 18 amino acids. V lost 3 bases and J 2 bases, leaving 20 bases between the germline ends. Per the germline V gene, CDR1 is KGHDR and CDR2 is SFDVKD. The CDR3 loop reads CATSDAFTPRGHTDTQYF. The CDR3 bases are TGTGCCACCAGTGATGCCTTTACACCGAGAGGGCACACAGATACGCAGTATTTT.

The chain combines TRBV6-5 with TRBJ2-2; D gene unclear. The CDR3 consists of 11 residues. With 6 bases removed from V and 7 bases from J, the gap between germline ends came to 6 bases. Germline CDR1 MNHEY, CDR2 SVGAGI. CDR3 coding DNA: TGTGCCAGCAGACATATCGGGGAGCTGTTTTTT. Protein product: CASRHIGELFF.

The gene calls are TRBV19 and TRBJ1-2; tentatively, D is TRBD1 (6 bases). There are 18 residues in the CDR3. V was trimmed by 9 bases and J by 4 bases, leaving 30 bases between them. In germline, CDR1 is LNHDA, CDR2 SQIVND (reference sequence). The CDR3 nucleotides are TGTGCCAGCCGAGCGCGCCTGGGCAGGGGCCATTCGTTCTATGGCTACACCTTC. Translation: CASRARLGRGHSFYGYTF.

J is TRBJ1-2 and V is TRBV10-3, with TRBD1 matching 8 bases. The length of the CDR3 is 15 residues. Germline V gene data show CDR1 as ENHRY and CDR2 as SYGVKD. Losses at the gene ends were 2 bases for V and 6 bases for J; bases not matched to a gene: 8. DNA of the CDR3: TGTGCCATCAGTGAGCCACAGGGACAGGCGGATGGCTACACCTTC. Its translation is CAISEPQGQADGYTF.

The V call is TRBV5-1, the J call TRBJ2-7, with 7 bases fitting TRBD2. V lost 2 bases, J lost 5 bases, and 10 bases stayed unmatched. CDR1 and CDR2 from the germline V gene are SGHRS and YFSETQ. This CDR3 contains 15 residues. CDR3 region: CASSFRGDPTNEQYV. The CDR3 DNA reads as TGCGCCAGCAGCTTTCGGGGGGACCCCACGAACGAGCAGTACGTC.

This chain connects TRBV27 to TRBJ1-2, with TRBD1 as a possible D gene (6 bases). The ends were cut back, 4 bases at V and 4 bases at J, with 16 bases in the middle. CDR3 size: 15 residues. The V gene's germline CDR1 is MNHEY and CDR2 SMNVEV (reference sequence). The CDR3 DNA reads TGTGCCAGCAGTTACGGCCGGGACATCCTCTATGGCTACACCTTC. Amino acids: CASSYGRDILYGYTF.

This clone was counted a few times. The V gene is TRBV7-2, the J gene TRBJ2-7, with D perhaps TRBD1 (6 bases). The germline V gene encodes CDR1 SGHTA and CDR2 FQGNSA. The CDR3 totals 13 residues. V was shortened by 7 bases and J by 2 bases, with 12 bases between the two germline ends. This chain's CDR3 is CASTPTGAYEQYF. The CDR3, as DNA: TGTGCCAGCACCCCGACAGGAGCCTACGAGCAGTACTTC.

The V and J genes are TRBV5-1 and TRBJ1-6; D is possibly TRBD1 (6 bases). With 1 base removed from V and 7 bases from J, the gap between germline ends came to 6 bases. The CDR3 has 13 residues. The V gene's germline CDR1 is SGHRS and CDR2 YFSETQ. The CDR3: CASSLQGNSPLHF. DNA for the CDR3: TGCGCCAGCAGCTTGCAGGGGAATTCACCCCTCCACTTT.

This clone was seen once. The V and J genes are TRBV5-5 and TRBJ2-2; perhaps TRBD2 as D (5 bases). The CDR3 contains 16 residues. Deletions cut 5 bases from V and 0 bases from J, with 14 bases between. The germline V gene encodes CDR1 SGHKS and CDR2 YYEKEE (reference sequence). The CDR3 DNA follows: TGTGCCAGCAGATCCGCCGGGATCTCGAACACCGGGGAGCTGTTTTTT. It is translated as CASRSAGISNTGELFF.

The CDR3 nucleotides are TGCGCCAGCAGCTCACAGGACGCTCGGACTGAAGCTTTCTTT. Protein: CASSSQDARTEAFF. The rearrangement uses TRBV5-1 and TRBJ1-1; D may be TRBD1 (5 bases). Trimming cost V 3 bases and J 5 bases, with 14 bases left between them. The germline V gene encodes CDR1 SGHRS and CDR2 YFSETQ. The CDR3 runs 14 residues.

The J gene is TRBJ1-2, the V gene TRBV3-1 (or the pseudogene TRBV3-2), with D perhaps TRBD1 (6 bases). The CDR3 extends over 14 amino acids. Germline V gene sequence: CDR1 LGHDT, CDR2 YNNKEL (reference sequence). The V end was cut by 0 bases, the J end by 8 bases, with 13 bases between. The CDR3, as DNA: TGTGCCAGCAGCCAAGATTGGGGAGGGACAGGCTACACCTTC. This translates into CASSQDWGGTGYTF.

The chain links TRBV3-1 (or the pseudogene TRBV3-2) to TRBJ2-6, with 7 bases lining up with TRBD1. Trimming at V came to 3 bases and at J to 1 base, leaving 0 bases not matched to a gene. In germline, CDR1 is LGHDT, CDR2 YNNKEL (reference sequence). This CDR3 contains 15 residues. The CDR3 loop reads CASSQTGSGANVLTF. The CDR3 DNA is TGTGCCAGCAGCCAGACAGGGTCTGGGGCCAACGTCCTGACTTTC.

The genes are TRBV2 and TRBJ1-2; D gene ambiguous. Germline V gene sequence: CDR1 SNHLY, CDR2 FYNNEI. Trimming cost V 6 bases and J 7 bases, with 18 bases left between them. The CDR3 extends over 14 amino acids. The CDR3 nucleotides read TGTGCCAGCAGCCCTACCCCACAGCCCGGTGGCTACACCTTC. Amino acids: CASSPTPQPGGYTF.

The gene calls are TRBV5-1 and TRBJ1-5; possibly TRBD1 for D (5 bases). Germline V gives CDR1 SGHRS, CDR2 YFSETQ. The CDR3 totals 15 residues. Trimming shortened V by 4 bases and J by 0 bases, and 11 bases separated the two germline ends. The CDR3 nucleotides are TGCGCCAGCAGCCCGGGGGGTTATAGCAATCAGCCCCAGCATTTT. Its translation is CASSPGGYSNQPQHF.

CDR3 coding DNA: TGTGCCTGGAGTGTAGTGACTAGCGGGGGGGCCAGGGATACGCAGTATTTT. Protein product: CAWSVVTSGGARDTQYF. The V and J genes are TRBV30 and TRBJ2-3; 14 nucleotides align to TRBD2. The CDR3 spans 17 residues. Germline V lookup: CDR1 GTSNPN, CDR2 SVGIG (reference sequence). After removal of 0 bases from V and 6 bases from J, the junction contained 8 bases not matched to a gene.

This clone has only a few counts. The chain uses TRBV2 and TRBJ1-5, with 7 bases that match TRBD1. The J segment lost 6 bases and the V segment lost 5 bases, leaving 4 bases of the junction unmatched. Germline lookup yields CDR1 SNHLY and CDR2 FYNNEI. CDR3 length: 13 residues. The CDR3: CASSTTGRQPQHF. For the CDR3, the DNA is TGTGCCAGCAGTACGACAGGGCGTCAGCCCCAGCATTTT.

The V call is TRBV3-1 (or the pseudogene TRBV3-2), the J call TRBJ2-5; a possible D gene is TRBD1 (5 bases). Germline-derived CDR1 and CDR2 are LGHDT and YNNKEL (reference sequence). Trimming pared 1 base from V and 6 bases from J, leaving 12 bases between. The CDR3 consists of 14 residues. DNA for the CDR3: TGTGCCAGCAGCCAAGTCGAAGGGGCGAAGACCCAGTACTTC. Amino acids: CASSQVEGAKTQYF.

J is TRBJ1-5 and V is TRBV19; D might be TRBD1 (5 bases). Germline CDR1 LNHDA, CDR2 SQIVND (reference sequence). This CDR3 has 14 residues. The ends were cut back, 5 bases at V and 2 bases at J, with 10 bases in the middle. The CDR3 DNA follows: TGTGCCAGTAGTGTGGGGGGTGGCAATCAGCCCCAGCATTTT. The encoded protein is CASSVGGGNQPQHF.

In its sample, this clone was seen a few times. The chain employs TRBV18 and TRBJ1-2; 7 bases align to TRBD1. Germline assignment: CDR1 KGHSH and CDR2 LQKENI. The CDR3 sequence is 12 residues long. Trimming at V came to 5 bases and at J to 4 bases, leaving 1 base not matched to a gene. The CDR3: CASSRTGYGYTF. The CDR3 DNA reads TGTGCCAGCTCAAGGACAGGCTATGGCTACACCTTC.